This is a list of T cell receptor beta chains from one sample in a study of blood T cell repertoires in COVID-19. The assay was immunoSEQ multiplex PCR, and TCRdb's table has in-frame clones only and misses some. The sample includes 200,000 to 250,000 clones, roughly 80% seen only once; the top ten take about 4.8%. Sequenced sample: PBMCs or T cells enriched from blood (not recorded which). The receptors shown here come from a woman aged 45-65 years who had been exposed to COVID-19. CDR3s include the opening cysteine and the closing phenylalanine or tryptophan. A D gene is named only where the DNA matches it firmly. Clone size, where shown, is once, few, many, or a class for clones that have expanded.

TRBV7-8,TRBJ2-1,.,.,TGTGCCAGCAGCTTAGTAGGTAGCAGAGCCTCGGAGCAGTTCTTC,CASSLVGSRASEQFF
TRBV10-3,TRBJ1-1,TRBD1,once,TGTGCCATCAGTGAATCCCAACAGGGGCAAAGAGCTGAAGCTTTCTTT,CAISESQQGQRAEAFF
TRBV24-1,TRBJ2-1,TRBD1,.,TGTGCCACCAGTGATTTGGGACAGGGGGCGAATGAGCAGTTCTTC,CATSDLGQGANEQFF
TRBV9,TRBJ1-3,.,once,TGTGCCAGCAGCGCCGAAGGATCCGGGGTAGGAAACACCATATATTTT,CASSAEGSGVGNTIYF
TRBV28,TRBJ2-1,TRBD1,.,TGTGCCAGCAGCCACACAGGGGCCAGCTCCTACAATGAGCAGTTCTTC,CASSHTGASSYNEQFF
TRBV7-8,TRBJ2-7,.,.,TGTGCCAGCAGCTTAGGTCTAGCTGGGGCCTACGAGCAGTACTTC,CASSLGLAGAYEQYF
TRBV3-1/TRBV3-2,TRBJ1-5,TRBD1,.,TGTGCCAGCAGCCCGGGGACAGGGGGTTTAGGCAATCAGCCCCAGCATTTT,CASSPGTGGLGNQPQHF
TRBV5-5,TRBJ1-5,.,.,TGTGCCAGCAGTGGCCAGATTAATCAGCCCCAGCATTTT,CASSGQINQPQHF
TRBV30,TRBJ1-1,.,.,TGTGCCTGGAGTCGAGTTAGACAGAACACTGAAGCTTTCTTT,CAWSRVRQNTEAFF
TRBV28,TRBJ1-2,.,.,TGTGCCAGCAGTTTCAATACCCGGCAGGGCCTTAACTATGGCTACACCTTC,CASSFNTRQGLNYGYTF
TRBV30,TRBJ2-5,.,.,TGTGCCTGGAGTTTAGGTTGGGGGGTCGAGACCCAGTACTTC,CAWSLGWGVETQYF
TRBV10-1,TRBJ2-1,TRBD2,.,TGCGCCAGCAGTGACCTTAGCGGGGGGTACAATGAGCAGTTCTTC,CASSDLSGGYNEQFF
TRBV19,TRBJ1-5,.,.,TGTGCCAGTAAGGGGGGGGTAACTCAGCCCCAGCATTTT,CASKGGVTQPQHF
TRBV9,TRBJ2-7,TRBD1,.,TGTGCCAGCAGCGTTGGGGGGACAGGGGTCGAGCAGTACTTC,CASSVGGTGVEQYF
TRBV21-1,TRBJ2-2,.,.,TGTGCCAGCAGCAAACTGGCAGGGGGTTTCACCGGGGAGCTGTTTTTT,CASSKLAGGFTGELFF
TRBV6-5,TRBJ2-1,TRBD1,.,TGTGCCAGCAGTCCCGGGACAGGGGAGTTTAATGAGCAGTTCTTC,CASSPGTGEFNEQFF
TRBV9,TRBJ2-5,.,once,TGTGCCAGCAGCGCCGCCCGGGGGACTGCCGGAGTGCAAGAGACCCAGTACTTC,CASSAARGTAGVQETQYF
TRBV7-8,TRBJ2-1,TRBD2,.,TGTGCCAGCGTCCTAGCGGGGGTCTACAATGAGCAGTTCTTC,CASVLAGVYNEQFF
TRBV21-1,TRBJ1-2,.,.,TGTGCCAGCAGCAAAGAGGCAGGGAATGGCTACACCTTC,CASSKEAGNGYTF
TRBV2,TRBJ2-1,TRBD1,few,TGTGCCAGCAGTAATCTCGCGGGACAGGTGAATGAGCAGTTCTTC,CASSNLAGQVNEQFF
TRBV5-4,TRBJ1-1,.,few,TGTGCCAGCAGCTCGGGACACCCGGACACTGAAGCTTTCTTT,CASSSGHPDTEAFF
TRBV10-3,TRBJ2-3,.,.,TGTGCCATCAAAGACACCTTCCGCACAGATACGCAGTATTTT,CAIKDTFRTDTQYF
TRBV5-1,TRBJ1-3,.,.,TGCGCCAGCAGCTTGGAAGGGCCGGGAACCCCATCTGGAAACACCATATATTTT,CASSLEGPGTPSGNTIYF
TRBV18,TRBJ1-1,.,.,TGTGCCAGCTCACCATCAGCGGGTGTCACTTTCTTT,CASSPSAGVTFF
TRBV5-6,TRBJ2-7,TRBD2,.,TGTGCCAGCAGCTTGGCCGGTGGACTAGCGGGCTACGAGCAGTACTTC,CASSLAGGLAGYEQYF
TRBV6-5,TRBJ1-5,.,.,TGTGCCAGCAGCCAGGGTTATAGCAATCAGCCCCAGCATTTT,CASSQGYSNQPQHF
TRBV23-1,TRBJ1-4,.,.,TGCGCCAGTATGGCCTCCGGGGAGGAAAAACTGTTTTTT,CASMASGEEKLFF
TRBV27,TRBJ2-1,TRBD1,.,TGTGCCAGCAGTACTACAGGGGTCAATGAGCAGTTCTTC,CASSTTGVNEQFF
TRBV5-4,TRBJ1-1,.,once,TGTGCCAGCAGCTCCGGGAGGCCGGTTGAAGCTTTCTTT,CASSSGRPVEAFF
TRBV5-4,TRBJ2-2,.,.,TGTGCCAGCAGCTTGGCGAGCACCGGGGAGCTGTTTTTT,CASSLASTGELFF
TRBV4-1,TRBJ2-5,TRBD2,few,TGCGCCAGCAGCCGGGAGCGGGGGGGTGTGGAGACCCAGTACTTC,CASSRERGGVETQYF
TRBV28,TRBJ1-1,.,.,TGTGCCAGCAGTTTGGGGAGGCCGGACCCTGAAGCTTTCTTT,CASSLGRPDPEAFF
TRBV2,TRBJ1-5,TRBD1,.,TGTGCCAGCAGGGCGGACAGGGGGCTTATCAGTCAGCCCCAGCATTTT,CASRADRGLISQPQHF
TRBV18,TRBJ1-6,.,few,TGTGCCAGCTCACCGTTTTCAGGGTCCAATTCACCCCTCCACTTT,CASSPFSGSNSPLHF
TRBV3-1/TRBV3-2,TRBJ1-5,.,.,TGTGCCAGCAGCCAATCGGGGTTTCTCAATCAGCCCCAGCATTTT,CASSQSGFLNQPQHF
TRBV7-9,TRBJ2-3,TRBD1,.,TGTGCGCTACGGCCGACAGGGGGAGATACGCAGTATTTT,CALRPTGGDTQYF
TRBV25-1,TRBJ1-2,.,.,TGTGCCAGCAGTGTAGACAGGCCATCTAACTATGGCTACACCTTC,CASSVDRPSNYGYTF
TRBV5-8,TRBJ1-5,.,once,TGTGCCAGCAGCTTGATGGGGGCCGGTCAGCCCCAGCATTTT,CASSLMGAGQPQHF
TRBV15,TRBJ1-1,.,.,TGTGCCACCCGACAGTTCATGAACACTGAAGCTTTCTTT,CATRQFMNTEAFF